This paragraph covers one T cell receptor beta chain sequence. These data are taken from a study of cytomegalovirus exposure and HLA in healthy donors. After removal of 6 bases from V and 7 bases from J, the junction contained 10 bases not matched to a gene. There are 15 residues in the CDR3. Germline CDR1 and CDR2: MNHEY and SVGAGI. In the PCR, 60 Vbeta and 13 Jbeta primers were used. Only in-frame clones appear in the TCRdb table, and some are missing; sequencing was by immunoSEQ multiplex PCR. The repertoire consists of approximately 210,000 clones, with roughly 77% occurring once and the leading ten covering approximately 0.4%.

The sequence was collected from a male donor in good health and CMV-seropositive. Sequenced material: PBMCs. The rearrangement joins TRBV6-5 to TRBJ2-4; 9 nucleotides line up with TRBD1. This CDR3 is CASRWTGAGMNIQYF. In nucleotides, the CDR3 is TGTGCCAGCAGATGGACAGGGGCCGGAATGAACATTCAGTACTTC.